The source of this TCR beta chain is a study of OX40 agonist ivuxolimab in advanced cancers. Measured with immunoSEQ multiplex PCR; TCRdb has only the in-frame clones, and not every one. The data hold approximately 66,000 clones, with 85% observed a single time. V was pared by 4 bases and J by 11 bases, with 6 bases of the junction left unmatched. The CDR3 runs 14 residues. CDR1 and CDR2 from the germline V gene are SNHLY and FYNNEI. Sample: CD4+ or CD8+ T cells sorted from blood, taken in a trial of the OX40 agonist ivuxolimab. This receptor was obtained from an adult with an advanced solid tumor such as melanoma, head and neck, liver or kidney cancer. The V call is TRBV2, the J call TRBJ2-3; TRBD2 matches 13 bases. CDR3: CASSGGLAGQGQYF. The CDR3 DNA reads TGTGCCAGCAGTGGGGGACTAGCGGGGCAGGGGCAGTATTTT. Based on the CDR3 plus reference TRBV2 and TRBJ2-3, the full variable domain is EPEVTQTPSHQVTQMGQEVILRCVPISNHLYFYWYRQILGQKVEFLVSFYNNEISEKSEIFDDQFSVERPDGSNFTLKIRSTKLEDSAMYFCASSGGLAGQGQYFGPGTRLTVL.